This T cell receptor beta chain was observed in a study of OX40 agonist ivuxolimab in advanced cancers. Background on the whole study: Ivuxolimab was a fully human IgG2 agonistic monoclonal antibody targeting the costimulatory receptor OX40 (CD134). Intravenous ivuxolimab was administered to patients every 2 weeks at six dose levels: 0.01, 0.1, 0.3, 1.5, 3 and 10 mg/kg. Of the roughly 51 patients in dose escalation, about 19 had hepatocellular carcinoma, some 15 had melanoma, 9 had renal cell carcinoma and 9 had head and neck cancer. In the dose-escalation cohort, 82.7% of patients were male, and the mean age was approximately 60 years, with a range of about 20 to 90. Prior anti-PD-1, anti-PD-L1 or anti-CTLA-4 therapy was permitted, and approximately 42% of dose-escalation patients had received checkpoint inhibitors. Partial responses occurred in three dose-escalation patients, of whom one had hepatocellular carcinoma and two had cutaneous melanoma. The point of sequencing TCRbeta in the periphery was to test whether ivuxolimab changed TCR sequence diversity and drove clonal T-cell expansion. The paper reports the monotherapy dose-escalation portion (N of about 47 patients) of the phase I ivuxolimab trial.

Overall study results and their limits: At doses from 0.1 to 3.0 mg/kg, clonal expansion was seen in both CD4+ and CD8+ blood T cells between baseline and week 6. The antigen specificity of the clonally expanded peripheral T cells was not determined. In the 0.1-3.0 mg/kg groups, partial responders had among the lowest normalized peripheral clonal expansion, particularly in CD8+ T cells. Low levels of normalized T-cell clonal expansion were also seen in some nonresponding patients. After ivuxolimab, CD8+ T cells had more expanded clones than CD4+ T cells on average.

Patients with autoimmune disease history or receiving systemic immunosuppression were excluded from the trial. Peripheral blood for TCR sequencing was collected from all dose cohorts at baseline, on cycle 4 day 1, and on cycle 7 day 1. Samples came from an open-label, multicenter, first-in-human phase I dose-escalation trial of ivuxolimab. Adults with locally advanced or metastatic melanoma, renal cell, hepatocellular, or head and neck squamous cell carcinoma were enrolled in the trial. Before TCR sequencing, CD4+ T cells and CD8+ T cells from peripheral blood were sorted into separate populations. As to this clone: The antigen this receptor binds is unknown. Base qualities were left out, and no much larger clone turns up one base away.

Taken from the germline V gene (reference sequence), the CDR1 and CDR2 loops are MNHEY and SMNVEV. Spanning cysteine to phenylalanine, the CDR3 consists of 18 amino acids. The only DNA kept is the CDR3, 54 bases in frame from the first base. The trim is 2 bases for V and 0 bases for J, with a gap of 14 bases between the germline ends. For sequencing of the TCRbeta CDR3 region, genomic DNA was extracted from the sorted cells. The immunoSEQ Assay was used for sequencing of TCRbeta CDR3 regions. Imported from immuneACCESS, the table was reduced by TCRdb to in-frame sequences with V and J called. These copies leave out some clones; in studies compared against another copy, an unresolved V gene accounts for under half, and the cause of the remainder is not known. The sample table contains about 35,000 clones; only one count was recorded for approximately 80% of them. 15% to 20% of the sample lies in the top ten.

Sample: CD4+ or CD8+ T cells sorted from blood, taken in a trial of the OX40 agonist ivuxolimab. This receptor was obtained from an adult with an advanced solid tumor such as melanoma, head and neck, liver or kidney cancer. The sequence joins TRBV27 to TRBJ2-6, with no confident D gene call. The DNA is as follows: TGTGCCAGCAGTTTAATTGGTATCCGAGGCTCTGGGGCCAACGTCCTGACTTTC. Translated, it gives CASSLIGIRGSGANVLTF. This CDR3, with the reference TRBV27 and TRBJ2-6 proteins standing in past its ends, gives the full variable domain EAQVTQNPRYLITVTGKKLTVTCSQNMNHEYMSWYRQDPGLGLRQIYYSMNVEVTDKGDVPEGYKVSRKEKRNFPLILESPSPNQTSLYFCASSLIGIRGSGANVLTFGAGSRLTVL.